This T cell receptor beta chain was captured by sequencing in a study of cytomegalovirus exposure and HLA in healthy donors. Across the study: HLA-typed donors were the source of 90 million or so unique TCRs, which an early data release held. General study results and limits: In a later analysis, most CMV-associated TCR beta chains appeared HLA-restricted. A later look showed TCR association rates differing by HLA locus, highest for DRB1 and lowest for HLA-C.

The primer mix had 60 Vbeta and 13 Jbeta primers. In the original processing: Among the unique TCR beta chains that a later analysis counted, around 72 million in all, about 12 million were shared. TCRdb's copy holds only in-frame clones and misses some; the assay was immunoSEQ multiplex PCR. V, J and clone size were drawn from that table, and D and trimming were deduced from the DNA. The sample consists of over 100,000 clones, around three quarters of them appearing once. Germline V gives CDR1 SGHRS, CDR2 YFSETQ. The CDR3 runs 15 residues. The V and J ends lost 5 bases and 4 bases respectively, with 18 bases between them. Turning to this clone: Its antigen is unidentified.

The chain is built from TRBV5-1 and TRBJ2-5, with D perhaps matching TRBD2 (7 bases). This TCR came from a woman in her forties or fifties in good health and CMV-seropositive. The material sequenced was PBMCs. CDR3 region: CASRSQTGRGETQYF. The DNA of the CDR3 is TGCGCCAGCAGGTCCCAAACAGGGAGGGGAGAGACCCAGTACTTC. The full variable domain, rest sourced from reference TRBV5-1 and TRBJ2-5, is KAGVTQTPRYLIKTRGQQVTLSCSPISGHRSVSWYQQTPGQGLQFLFEYFSETQRNKGNFPGRFSGRQFSNSRSEMNVSTLELGDSALYLCASRSQTGRGETQYFGPGTRLLVL.